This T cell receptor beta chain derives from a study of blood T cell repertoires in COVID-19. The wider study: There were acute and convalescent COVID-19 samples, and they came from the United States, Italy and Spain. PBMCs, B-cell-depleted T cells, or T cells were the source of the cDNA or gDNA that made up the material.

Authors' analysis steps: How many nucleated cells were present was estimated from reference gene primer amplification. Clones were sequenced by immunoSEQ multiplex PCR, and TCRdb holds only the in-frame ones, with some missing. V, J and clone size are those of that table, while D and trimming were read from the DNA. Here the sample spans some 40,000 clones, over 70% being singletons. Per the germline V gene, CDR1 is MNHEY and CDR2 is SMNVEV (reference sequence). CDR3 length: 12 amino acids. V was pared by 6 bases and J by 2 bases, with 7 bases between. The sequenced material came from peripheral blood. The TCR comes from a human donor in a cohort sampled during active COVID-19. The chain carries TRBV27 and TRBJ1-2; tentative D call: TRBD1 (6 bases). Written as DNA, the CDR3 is TGTGCCAGCAGAACAGGGAACTATGGCTACACCTTC. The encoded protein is CASRTGNYGYTF.